Given below is one TCR beta chain in context. The authors ran a second PCR of 7 to 11 cycles using a sample-barcoded 5' primer and a J-beta primer mix. From the 5' RACE reads, TCRdb called clonotypes with MiXCR, one entry per CDR3 protein. Of 650,000 to 1,000,000 distinct CDR3 sequences detected, about 46% appear once; the ten largest clones hold 15% to 20%. This entry is derived from a study of blood T cells in healthy people across ages. Per sample, at least 5.5 micrograms of total RNA were extracted. The CDR3 consists of 11 residues. The V gene lost 3 bases and the J gene lost 4 bases, with 4 bases spanning the gap. In germline, CDR1 is DFQATT, CDR2 SNEGSKA (reference sequence).

This chain uses TRBV20-1 with TRBJ2-1; no clear D. The clonotype was recovered from a man of 80 years or more in good health. The sample taken for sequencing was blood. Written as DNA, the CDR3 is TGCAGTGCTAGGGGATACAATGAGCAGTTCTTC. This translates into CSARGYNEQFF.